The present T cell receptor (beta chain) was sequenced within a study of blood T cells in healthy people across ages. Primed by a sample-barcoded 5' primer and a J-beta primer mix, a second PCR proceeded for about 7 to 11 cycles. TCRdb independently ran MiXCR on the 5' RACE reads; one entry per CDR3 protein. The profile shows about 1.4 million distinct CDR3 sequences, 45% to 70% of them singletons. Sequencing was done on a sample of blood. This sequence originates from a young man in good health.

The CDR3 sequence is CASSLIRGPRGEQFF. CDR3 sequence (DNA): TGTGCCAGCAGCTTAATTAGAGGGCCTCGCGGTGAGCAGTTCTTC. This chain links TRBV7-9 with TRBJ2-1, with TRBD2 as a possible D gene (5 bases). CDR3 length: 15 residues. Between the trimmed V and J ends, which lost 2 bases and 9 bases, there was a span of 17 bases. The germline V gene has CDR1 SEHNR and CDR2 FQNEAQ (reference sequence).